These 5 T cell receptor beta chains came from one sample sequenced in a study of blood T cell repertoires in COVID-19 (dated by TCRdb to 2018 to 2021). Library creation used the immunoSEQ multiplex PCR assay. The immuneACCESS repertoire file appears here via TCRdb, limited to in-frame rearrangements. These files lack a portion of the clones; in checked studies, under half of the deficit traces to unresolved V genes, and the cause of the others is not known. The sample records approximately 240,000 clones, around 88% of which are singletons. Around 2.8% of the sample is taken by the ten largest. The sequencing sample was made of peripheral blood. Every receptor here comes from a woman aged 25 to 39 who had recovered from COVID-19.

This rearrangement joins TRBV7-6 to TRBJ2-2; tentative D call: TRBD2 (5 bases). From germline, CDR1 is SGHVS and CDR2 FNYEAQ. This CDR3 has 12 amino acids. Trimming pared 1 base from V and 12 bases from J, leaving 9 bases between. CDR3 amino acids: CASSLVSGKLFF. The CDR3 DNA is TGTGCCAGCAGCTTAGTTTCGGGGAAGCTGTTTTTT.

The chain recombines TRBV5-4 with TRBJ2-3; 10 nucleotides agree with TRBD1. CDR1 SGHNT and CDR2 YYREEE come from the germline V gene (reference sequence). CDR3 length: 15 amino acids. V shed 4 bases and J 3 bases; nucleotides not matched to a gene: 5. CDR3: CASSAGQGETDTQYF. CDR3 DNA: TGTGCCAGCAGCGCCGGACAGGGGGAAACAGATACGCAGTATTTT. The whole variable domain, remainder taken from reference TRBV5-4 and TRBJ2-3, is ETGVTQSPTHLIKTRGQQVTLRCSSQSGHNTVSWYQQALGQGPQFIFQYYREEENGRGNFPPRFSGLQFPNYSSELNVNALELDDSALYLCASSAGQGETDTQYFGPGTRLTVL.

The chain links TRBV7-6 to TRBJ1-1; possibly TRBD1 for D (6 bases). With 0 bases removed from V and 1 base from J, the gap between germline ends came to 9 bases. The CDR3 covers 15 residues. Germline V gene lookup returns CDR1 SGHVS and CDR2 FNYEAQ. CDR3 in DNA: TGTGCCAGCAGCTTAGCCTTCAGGGGGAACACTGAAGCTTTCTTT. Its protein is CASSLAFRGNTEAFF.

The V call is TRBV6-5, the J call TRBJ2-1, with D possibly TRBD1 on 5 matching bases. V was shortened by 8 bases and J by 7 bases, with 21 bases between the two germline ends. Germline V lookup: CDR1 MNHEY, CDR2 SVGAGI. This CDR3 contains 15 residues. The CDR3, as DNA: TGTGCCAGCGGATGGGGCGGAACTTCTTCGAATGAGCAGTTCTTC. Translating it yields CASGWGGTSSNEQFF.

The chain has TRBV7-9 and TRBJ2-7; the D gene is possibly TRBD1 (6 bases). The V and J ends lost 4 bases and 1 base respectively, with 8 bases between them. Per germline, CDR1 SEHNR and CDR2 FQNEAQ (reference sequence). There are 13 residues in the CDR3. CDR3 region: CASSWTVSYEQYF. The CDR3 DNA follows: TGTGCCAGCAGCTGGACAGTTTCCTACGAGCAGTACTTC.